Listed below are T cell receptor beta chains from one sample, sequenced in a study of cytomegalovirus exposure and HLA in healthy donors. The protocol was immunoSEQ multiplex PCR, while the TCRdb copy is restricted to in-frame clones and leaves out a portion. This table holds approximately 210,000 clones, 75% to 90% found once. Sequencing input: PBMCs. These receptors were taken from a man aged 25 to 40 in good health and CMV-seronegative. Both conserved end residues are part of each CDR3. Each record gives: V gene, clone size, CDR3 length, D gene, J gene, CDR3 protein, CDR3 DNA. The D gene is left open where the match is weak. Size tells how often a clone was seen (once, few, many) or the class of an expanded clone, and some rows leave it out.

>TRBV2|-|14|-|TRBJ2-3
CASLRSRGRDTQYF
TGTGCCAGTCTGAGGTCCAGAGGTAGAGATACGCAGTATTTT
>TRBV6-1|-|15|-|TRBJ2-4
CASKRSGVDKNIQYF
TGTGCCAGCAAACGATCCGGGGTTGACAAAAACATTCAGTACTTC
>TRBV10-3|-|15|TRBD1|TRBJ2-3
CAIRRDRGGTDTQYF
TGTGCCATCAGGCGGGACAGGGGTGGCACAGATACGCAGTATTTT
>TRBV15|-|14|-|TRBJ1-1
CATSRPQGLHEAFF
TGTGCCACCAGCAGGCCTCAGGGCCTCCATGAAGCTTTCTTT
>TRBV28|-|12|-|TRBJ1-1
CASTGLPNEAFF
TGTGCTAGTACCGGACTCCCTAATGAAGCTTTCTTT
>TRBV5-4|-|14|TRBD1|TRBJ1-3
CASSSTGYGNTIYF
TGTGCCAGCAGCTCGACAGGGTATGGAAACACCATATATTTT
>TRBV7-8|-|14|-|TRBJ1-1
CASSPGGLVTEAFF
TGTGCCAGCAGCCCCGGGGGGCTAGTGACTGAAGCTTTCTTT
>TRBV15|-|17|-|TRBJ1-4
CATRPTGGVWANEKLFF
TGTGCCACCAGACCCACCGGGGGGGTCTGGGCGAATGAAAAACTGTTTTTT
>TRBV6-5|-|13|-|TRBJ2-1
CASRIQGYNEQFF
TGTGCCAGCAGGATACAGGGCTACAATGAGCAGTTCTTC
>TRBV6-4|few|14|TRBD2|TRBJ2-3
CASRSGTSTDTQYF
TGTGCCAGCCGTAGCGGGACTAGCACAGATACGCAGTATTTT
>TRBV27|few|16|TRBD2|TRBJ2-5
CASSPRGLAGLETQYF
TGTGCCAGCAGTCCACGGGGACTAGCGGGCTTAGAGACCCAGTACTTC
>TRBV27|once|15|TRBD1|TRBJ2-1
CASSLAGGPYNEQFF
TGTGCCAGCAGTTTAGCAGGGGGACCCTACAATGAGCAGTTCTTC
>TRBV6-5|once|15|TRBD2|TRBJ2-5
CASGSSGGSRETQYF
TGTGCCAGCGGGAGTAGCGGGGGGTCTCGGGAGACCCAGTACTTC
>TRBV9|-|14|-|TRBJ1-1
CASSPVWANTEAFF
TGTGCCAGCAGCCCGGTTTGGGCGAACACTGAAGCTTTCTTT
>TRBV30|-|12|-|TRBJ2-1
CAWSVLSNEQFF
TGTGCCTGGAGTGTACTTTCAAATGAGCAGTTCTTC
>TRBV4-3|-|16|-|TRBJ2-7
CASSQDLGGTSYEQYF
TGCGCCAGCAGCCAAGATCTGGGGGGAACCTCCTACGAGCAGTACTTC
>TRBV6-5|-|15|TRBD1|TRBJ1-4
CASRTGGATNEKLFF
TGTGCCAGCCGTACAGGGGGTGCAACTAATGAAAAACTGTTTTTT
>TRBV15|-|14|TRBD1|TRBJ2-5
CATSRTGAQETQYF
TGTGCCACCAGCAGGACAGGGGCCCAAGAGACCCAGTACTTC
>TRBV6-1|-|15|TRBD1|TRBJ2-7
CASSDGQGAFYEQYF
TGTGCCAGCAGTGATGGACAGGGGGCTTTTTACGAGCAGTACTTC
>TRBV18|-|14|-|TRBJ1-1
CASSPTVKNTEAFF
TGTGCCAGCTCACCTACGGTAAAGAACACTGAAGCTTTCTTT
>TRBV5-4|-|13|-|TRBJ2-7
CASSPRGFYEQYF
TGTGCCAGCAGCCCACGAGGTTTCTACGAGCAGTACTTC